This record concerns one T cell receptor beta chain sequence. The method was immunoSEQ multiplex PCR; TCRdb's version includes in-frame clones alone and lacks a portion of them. The repertoire holds roughly 170,000 clones, with around 90% as singletons. In germline, CDR1 is SGHVS, CDR2 FQNEAQ. The CDR3 extends over 14 amino acids. V was cut by 1 base and J by 1 base, with 7 bases left in between. The source of the sample is a study of T cell responses to AZD1222 COVID-19 vaccine. The J gene is TRBJ1-1, the V gene TRBV7-8; D gene uncertain. Here the sequenced sample was peripheral blood, taken on day 0 of AZD1222 vaccination. This receptor was taken from an adult in good health. CDR3 in amino acids: CASSLERGNTEAFF. DNA of the CDR3: TGTGCCAGCAGCTTAGAGCGAGGGAACACTGAAGCTTTCTTT.